This TCR beta chain was observed in a study of blood T cell repertoires in COVID-19. Study context: There were acute and convalescent COVID-19 samples, and they came from the United States, Italy and Spain. Sources were T cells, B-cell-depleted T cells, or PBMCs; the material itself was cDNA or gDNA.

Per the study methods: Reference gene primer amplification gave nucleated cell count estimates. Profiled with immunoSEQ multiplex PCR; TCRdb holds only in-frame clones, not every one. V and J calls and clone size are given by that table; D and trimming were obtained from the DNA. Of about 190,000 clones in the sample, 80% to 90% are singletons; the top ten hold roughly 14%. This clone was seen only a few times. Other DNA sequences of this sample code for an identical CDR3. The germline gives CDR1 MGHRA, CDR2 YSYEKL. The CDR3 has 13 residues. V was pared by 3 bases and J by 4 bases, with 9 bases between.

The TCR was taken from a man younger than 40 with active or convalescent COVID-19. The rearrangement joins TRBV4-1 to TRBJ2-5; TRBD2 might be the D (5 bases). The sequencing input was peripheral blood. Here the CDR3 reads CASSQRELETQYF. The CDR3 coding sequence is TGCGCCAGCAGCCAGAGGGAACTAGAGACCCAGTACTTC.